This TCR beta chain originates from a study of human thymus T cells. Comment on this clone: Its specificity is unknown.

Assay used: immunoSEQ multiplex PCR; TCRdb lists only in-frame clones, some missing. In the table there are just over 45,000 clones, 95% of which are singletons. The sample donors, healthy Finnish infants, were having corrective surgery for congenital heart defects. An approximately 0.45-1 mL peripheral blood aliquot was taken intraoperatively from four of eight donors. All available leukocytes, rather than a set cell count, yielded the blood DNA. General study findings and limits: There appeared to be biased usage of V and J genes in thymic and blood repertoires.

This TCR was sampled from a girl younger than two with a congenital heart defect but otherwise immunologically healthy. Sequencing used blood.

Here the CDR3 DNA reads TGTGCCAGTAGCCGGATTGACAGTCCCGGAGCTAACTATGGCTACACCTTC. It specifies CASSRIDSPGANYGYTF. This rearrangement joins TRBV19 to TRBJ1-2, with a tentative D call TRBD1 (5 bases). CDR3 length equals 17 residues. The germline V gene has CDR1 LNHDA and CDR2 SQIVND (reference sequence). Trimming removed 6 bases from V and 0 bases from J, with 20 bases in between.